This T cell receptor beta chain was retrieved from a study of control samples from healthy donors and cancer patients. Clones were sequenced by immunoSEQ multiplex PCR, and TCRdb holds only the in-frame ones, with some missing. This repertoire shows about 97,000 clones, 92% found once; its top ten account for less than 2.5%. The V and J ends lost 5 bases and 2 bases respectively, with 15 bases between them. This CDR3 region has 15 residues. Germline V CDR1 and CDR2: LNHDA, SQIVND (reference sequence). This chain connects TRBV19 to TRBJ2-5; D is unresolved. The source is a young woman in good health. Sequenced material: blood. The CDR3 protein is CASSPNYGPQETQYF. The CDR3 region has the DNA TGTGCCAGTAGTCCCAACTACGGTCCTCAAGAGACCCAGTACTTC.